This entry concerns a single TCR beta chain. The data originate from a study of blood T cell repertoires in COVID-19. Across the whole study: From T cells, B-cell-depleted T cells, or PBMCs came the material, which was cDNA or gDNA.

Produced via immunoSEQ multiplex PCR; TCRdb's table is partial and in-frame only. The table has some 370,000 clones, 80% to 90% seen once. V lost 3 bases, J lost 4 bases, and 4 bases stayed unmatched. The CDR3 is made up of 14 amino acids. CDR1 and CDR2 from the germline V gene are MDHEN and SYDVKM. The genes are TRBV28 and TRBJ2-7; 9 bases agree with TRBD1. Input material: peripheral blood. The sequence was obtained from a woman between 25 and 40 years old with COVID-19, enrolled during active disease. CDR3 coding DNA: TGTGCCAGCAGTTTTCCGACAGGGGGGTACGAGCAGTACTTC. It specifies CASSFPTGGYEQYF.